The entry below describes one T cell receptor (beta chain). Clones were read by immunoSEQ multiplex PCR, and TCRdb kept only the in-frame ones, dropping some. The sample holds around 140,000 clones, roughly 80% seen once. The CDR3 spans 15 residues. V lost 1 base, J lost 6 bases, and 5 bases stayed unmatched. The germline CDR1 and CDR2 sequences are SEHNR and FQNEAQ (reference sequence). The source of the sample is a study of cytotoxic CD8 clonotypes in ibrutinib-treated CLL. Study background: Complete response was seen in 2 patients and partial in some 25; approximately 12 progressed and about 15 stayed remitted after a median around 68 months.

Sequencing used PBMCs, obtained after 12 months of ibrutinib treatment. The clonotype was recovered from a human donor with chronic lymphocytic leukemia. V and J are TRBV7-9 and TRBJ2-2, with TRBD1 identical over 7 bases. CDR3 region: CASSLVSTGPGELFF. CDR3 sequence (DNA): TGTGCCAGCAGCTTAGTCTCGACAGGGCCCGGGGAGCTGTTTTTT.